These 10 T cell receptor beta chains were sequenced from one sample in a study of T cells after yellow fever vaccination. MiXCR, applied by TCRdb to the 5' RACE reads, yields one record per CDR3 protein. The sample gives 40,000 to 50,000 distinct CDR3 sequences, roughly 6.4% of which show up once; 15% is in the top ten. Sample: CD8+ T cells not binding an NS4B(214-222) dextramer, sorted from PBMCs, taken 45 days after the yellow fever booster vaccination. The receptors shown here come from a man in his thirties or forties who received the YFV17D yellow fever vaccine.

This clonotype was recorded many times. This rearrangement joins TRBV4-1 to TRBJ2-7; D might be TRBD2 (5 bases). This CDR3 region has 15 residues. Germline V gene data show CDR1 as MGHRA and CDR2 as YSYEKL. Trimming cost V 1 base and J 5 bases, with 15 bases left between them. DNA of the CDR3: TGCGCCAGCAGCCAAGTCCAAGGGAGACCCCACGAGCAGTACTTC. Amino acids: CASSQVQGRPHEQYF.

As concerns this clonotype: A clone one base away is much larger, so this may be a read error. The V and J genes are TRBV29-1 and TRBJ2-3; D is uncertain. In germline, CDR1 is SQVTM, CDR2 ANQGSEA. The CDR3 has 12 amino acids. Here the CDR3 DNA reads TGCATCGTTGAAGGCCTGCTAGATACGCAGTATTTT. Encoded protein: CIVEGLLDTQYF.

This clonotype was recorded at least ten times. CDR3 sequence: CASSEDTGELFF. Here the CDR3 DNA reads TGCGCCAGCAGTGAGGACACCGGGGAGCTGTTTTTT. The chain is built from TRBV10-1 and TRBJ2-2; D call uncertain. Germline CDR1 is WNHNN and CDR2 is SYGVQD (reference sequence). V was clipped by 2 bases and J by 3 bases, with 1 base between them. The CDR3 is 12 amino acids.

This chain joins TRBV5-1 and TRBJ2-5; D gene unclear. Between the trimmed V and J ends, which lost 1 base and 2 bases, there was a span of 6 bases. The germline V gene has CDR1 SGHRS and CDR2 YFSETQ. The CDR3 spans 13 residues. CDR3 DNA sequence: TGCGCCAGCAGCTTGCCGAGTCAAGAGACCCAGTACTTC. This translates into CASSLPSQETQYF.

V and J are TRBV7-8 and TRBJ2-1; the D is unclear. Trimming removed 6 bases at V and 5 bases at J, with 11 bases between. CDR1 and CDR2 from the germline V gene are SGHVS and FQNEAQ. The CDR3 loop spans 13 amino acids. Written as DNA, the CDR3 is TGTGCCAGCAGGTCAACAAGGGACAATGAGCAGTTCTTC. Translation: CASRSTRDNEQFF.

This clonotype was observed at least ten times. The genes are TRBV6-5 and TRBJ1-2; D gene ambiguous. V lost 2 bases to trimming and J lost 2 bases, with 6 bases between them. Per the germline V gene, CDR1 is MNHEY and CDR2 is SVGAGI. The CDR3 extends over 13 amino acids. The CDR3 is CASSYRQNYGYTF. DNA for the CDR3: TGTGCCAGCAGTTACCGGCAGAACTATGGCTACACCTTC.

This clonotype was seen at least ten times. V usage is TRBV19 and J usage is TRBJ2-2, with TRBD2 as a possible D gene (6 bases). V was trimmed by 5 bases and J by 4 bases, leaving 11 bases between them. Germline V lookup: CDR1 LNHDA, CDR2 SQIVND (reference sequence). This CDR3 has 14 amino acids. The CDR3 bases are TGTGCCAGTAGTGCCCAGGGAGGCACCGGGGAGCTGTTTTTT. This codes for CASSAQGGTGELFF.

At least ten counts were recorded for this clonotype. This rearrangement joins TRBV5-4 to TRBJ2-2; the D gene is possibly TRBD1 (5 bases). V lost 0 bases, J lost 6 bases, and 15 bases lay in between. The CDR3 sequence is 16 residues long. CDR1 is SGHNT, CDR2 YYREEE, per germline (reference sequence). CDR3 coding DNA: TGTGCCAGCAGCTTGGGAGCAGGGAAGCGCGCCGGGGAGCTGTTTTTT. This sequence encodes CASSLGAGKRAGELFF. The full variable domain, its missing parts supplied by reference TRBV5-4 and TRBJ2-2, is ETGVTQSPTHLIKTRGQQVTLRCSSQSGHNTVSWYQQALGQGPQFIFQYYREEENGRGNFPPRFSGLQFPNYSSELNVNALELDDSALYLCASSLGAGKRAGELFFGEGSRLTVL.

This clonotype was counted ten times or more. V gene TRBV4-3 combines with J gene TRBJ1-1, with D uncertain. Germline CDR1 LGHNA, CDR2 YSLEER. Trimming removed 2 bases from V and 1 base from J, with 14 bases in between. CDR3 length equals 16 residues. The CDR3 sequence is CASSQSQLLPNTEAFF. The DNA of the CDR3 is TGCGCCAGCAGCCAATCCCAGTTACTACCGAACACTGAAGCTTTCTTT.

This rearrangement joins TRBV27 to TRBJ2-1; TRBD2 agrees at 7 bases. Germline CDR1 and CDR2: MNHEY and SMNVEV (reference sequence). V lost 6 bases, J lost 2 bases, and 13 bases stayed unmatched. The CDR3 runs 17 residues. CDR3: CASSDLPAGSAYNEQFF. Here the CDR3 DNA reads TGTGCCAGCAGCGACCTCCCAGCGGGAAGTGCCTACAATGAGCAGTTCTTC.